These 16 T cell receptor beta chains were sequenced from one sample in a study of cytomegalovirus exposure and HLA in healthy donors. In the PCR, 60 Vbeta and 13 Jbeta primers were used. Method: immunoSEQ multiplex PCR; TCRdb's copy keeps in-frame clones and lacks some. The data show more than 90,000 clones, about 80% seen once. What was sequenced was PBMCs. These receptors were taken from a man aged 35 to 55 in good health and CMV-seronegative.

This clone occurred a few times. This chain uses TRBV28 with TRBJ1-2, with TRBD1 identical over 10 bases. This CDR3 comprises 15 residues. Trimming cost V 5 bases and J 7 bases; bases outside gene matches: 10. Germline V gives CDR1 MDHEN, CDR2 SYDVKM. CDR3 DNA sequence: TGTGCCAGCAGTCCCGCCGGGACAGGGGTTCGTGGCTACACCTTC. Its protein product is CASSPAGTGVRGYTF.

This clone was counted once. V usage is TRBV7-8 and J usage is TRBJ1-1; D not certain. CDR1 is SGHVS and CDR2 is FQNEAQ in the germline V gene. This CDR3 has 14 residues. The germline V and J ends were trimmed by 0 bases and 1 base, with 6 bases remaining between them. CDR3 protein: CASSLALSNTEAFF. The CDR3 coding sequence is TGTGCCAGCAGCTTAGCACTCTCGAACACTGAAGCTTTCTTT.

The rearrangement uses TRBV4-3 and TRBJ2-3; 7 bases agree with TRBD2. The germline CDR1 and CDR2 sequences are LGHNA and YSLEER. The CDR3 totals 16 residues. The V segment lost 1 base and the J segment 6 bases; nucleotides outside the gene matches: 10. CDR3 DNA: TGCGCCAGCAGCCAAGTAAGGGACGGGGGGTTGGATACGCAGTATTTT. Translating it yields CASSQVRDGGLDTQYF.

The rearrangement joins TRBV19 to TRBJ2-7; TRBD2 is a possible D gene (7 bases). Germline V gene lookup returns CDR1 LNHDA and CDR2 SQIVND (reference sequence). V lost 1 base and J 3 bases, leaving 13 bases between the germline ends. The CDR3 extends over 15 amino acids. The CDR3 coding sequence is TGTGCCAGTAGTATAGCGGGGGGCGCGTACTACGAGCAGTACTTC. Translating gives CASSIAGGAYYEQYF.

This chain connects TRBV19 to TRBJ1-5; unclear D gene. This CDR3 spans 16 amino acids. Per germline, CDR1 LNHDA and CDR2 SQIVND (reference sequence). Trimming stripped 0 bases from V and 0 bases from J, with 9 bases between. CDR3 protein: CASSIDLSYSNQPQHF. CDR3 bases: TGTGCCAGTAGTATAGACCTGAGCTATAGCAATCAGCCCCAGCATTTT. The full variable domain, rest sourced from reference TRBV19 and TRBJ1-5, is DGGITQSPKYLFRKEGQNVTLSCEQNLNHDAMYWYRQDPGQGLRLIYYSQIVNDFQKGDIAEGYSVSREKKESFPLTVTSAQKNPTAFYLCASSIDLSYSNQPQHFGDGTRLSIL.

The chain uses TRBV28 and TRBJ1-2; no reliable D call. This CDR3 is 13 amino acids long. CDR1 and CDR2 from the germline V gene are MDHEN and SYDVKM. The V gene lost 6 bases and the J gene lost 1 base, with 9 bases spanning the gap. In DNA form, the CDR3 reads TGTGCCAGCAGCCCCCCCAATAACTATGGCTACACCTTC. Translation gives CASSPPNNYGYTF.

This chain uses TRBV11-2 with TRBJ1-1; D is uncertain. CDR1 and CDR2 from the germline V gene are SGHAT and FQNNGV. The V gene lost 5 bases and the J gene lost 0 bases, with 7 bases spanning the gap. The CDR3 has 13 amino acids. CDR3 residues: CASSPLLNTEAFF. Here the CDR3 DNA reads TGTGCCAGCAGCCCCTTATTGAACACTGAAGCTTTCTTT.

This rearrangement joins TRBV2 to TRBJ2-7; 8 bases align to TRBD2. Germline trimming cut 8 bases from V and 2 bases from J; bases unmatched to any gene: 8. Germline-derived CDR1 and CDR2 are SNHLY and FYNNEI. The CDR3 sequence is 14 residues long. CDR3 in amino acids: CASGYRGGPYEQYF. In DNA, the CDR3 is TGTGCCAGCGGCTACCGGGGGGGTCCCTACGAGCAGTACTTC.

This clone was counted once. The chain joins TRBV4-3 to TRBJ2-1, with 8 positions matching TRBD2. The germline V gene encodes CDR1 LGHNA and CDR2 YSLEER. This CDR3 comprises 17 residues. The trim removed 0 bases at V and 0 bases at J, leaving 4 bases unmatched. CDR3 amino acids: CASSQELAASSYNEQFF. CDR3 nucleotides: TGCGCCAGCAGCCAAGAACTAGCGGCGAGCTCCTACAATGAGCAGTTCTTC.

This chain links TRBV29-1 with TRBJ1-1, with 10 bases that match TRBD1. Germline V gene lookup returns CDR1 SQVTM and CDR2 ANQGSEA. The ends lost 7 bases at V and 2 bases at J; junction bases unmatched: 4. The CDR3 has 13 residues. CDR3 nucleotides: TGCAGCGCCCAGACAGGGGGCAACACTGAAGCTTTCTTT. Translating gives CSAQTGGNTEAFF.

V gene TRBV11-2 combines with J gene TRBJ2-1; 10 nucleotides align to TRBD1. The CDR3 loop spans 15 amino acids. V dropped 4 bases and J dropped 7; count of bases not matched to a gene: 7. The germline CDR1 and CDR2 sequences are SGHAT and FQNNGV. The CDR3 DNA reads TGTGCCAGCAGCTACGGGACAGGGGTTGGTAATGAGCAGTTCTTC. This codes for CASSYGTGVGNEQFF.

A few counts support this clone. The chain couples TRBV6-5 to TRBJ2-7; TRBD1 matches 9 bases. Germline V gives CDR1 MNHEY, CDR2 SVGAGI. The CDR3 runs to 14 residues. V shed 6 bases, J shed 3 bases, and the junction held 6 bases outside the gene matches. The CDR3 coding sequence is TGTGCCAGCAGGGCGGGACAGGGAGGCTACGAGCAGTACTTC. This sequence encodes CASRAGQGGYEQYF.

In its sample, this clone was seen a few times. The genes are TRBV10-3 and TRBJ2-5, with D perhaps matching TRBD1 (6 bases). Germline values: CDR1 ENHRY, CDR2 SYGVKD. V lost 7 bases to trimming and J lost 3 bases, with 15 bases between them. The CDR3 is made up of 14 amino acids. This CDR3 reads CAINAGAHEETQYF. The CDR3 DNA reads TGTGCCATCAACGCAGGGGCGCACGAAGAGACCCAGTACTTC.

The chain couples TRBV19 to TRBJ2-7; 9 positions match TRBD1. This CDR3 spans 14 amino acids. CDR1 is LNHDA and CDR2 is SQIVND in the germline V gene (reference sequence). The junction had 5 bases not matched to a gene; V was cut back by 6 bases and J by 2 bases. The CDR3 reads CASSSRDRAYEQYF. The CDR3 DNA is TGTGCCAGTAGCTCCCGGGACAGGGCCTACGAGCAGTACTTC.

V is TRBV10-1 and J is TRBJ2-7, with 7 bases fitting TRBD2. Unmatched junction bases numbered 2, after V lost 0 bases and J lost 3 bases. The CDR3 is made up of 14 amino acids. The germline V gene has CDR1 WNHNN and CDR2 SYGVQD (reference sequence). The chain's CDR3 is CASSESAGNYEQYF. The CDR3 DNA sequence: TGCGCCAGCAGTGAGTCAGCGGGAAACTACGAGCAGTACTTC.

The V call is TRBV6-1, the J call TRBJ2-3; D is perhaps TRBD2 (6 bases). V was clipped by 1 base and J by 4 bases, with 12 bases between them. The CDR3 covers 15 residues. CDR1 is MNHNS, CDR2 SASEGT, per germline. For the CDR3, the DNA is TGTGCCAGCAGTGAAGACTCAGCGGGCTCAGATACGCAGTATTTT. Residues: CASSEDSAGSDTQYF.